This T cell receptor (beta chain) stems from a study of OX40 agonist ivuxolimab in advanced cancers. Study summary: Melanoma, hepatocellular carcinoma, head and neck or renal cell cancer occurred in dose-escalation patients.

CDR1 is SQVTM and CDR2 is ANQGSEA in the germline V gene. The CDR3 contains 14 residues. V was shortened by 4 bases and J by 9 bases, with 22 bases between the two germline ends. Here immunoSEQ multiplex PCR was the method, and the copy in TCRdb shows in-frame clones only, minus some. This table holds 50,000 to 75,000 clones, approximately 91% found once. This sample comprised CD4+ or CD8+ T cells sorted from blood, obtained in a trial of the OX40 agonist ivuxolimab. The V call is TRBV29-1, the J call TRBJ2-7; either TRBD1 or TRBD2 may fit D (5 bases each). This sequence was found in an adult with an advanced solid tumor such as melanoma, head and neck, liver or kidney cancer. The CDR3 DNA sequence: TGCAGCGTTGTAACCCACCGGGACCCCTATGGGCAGTACTTC. Translated, it gives CSVVTHRDPYGQYF.